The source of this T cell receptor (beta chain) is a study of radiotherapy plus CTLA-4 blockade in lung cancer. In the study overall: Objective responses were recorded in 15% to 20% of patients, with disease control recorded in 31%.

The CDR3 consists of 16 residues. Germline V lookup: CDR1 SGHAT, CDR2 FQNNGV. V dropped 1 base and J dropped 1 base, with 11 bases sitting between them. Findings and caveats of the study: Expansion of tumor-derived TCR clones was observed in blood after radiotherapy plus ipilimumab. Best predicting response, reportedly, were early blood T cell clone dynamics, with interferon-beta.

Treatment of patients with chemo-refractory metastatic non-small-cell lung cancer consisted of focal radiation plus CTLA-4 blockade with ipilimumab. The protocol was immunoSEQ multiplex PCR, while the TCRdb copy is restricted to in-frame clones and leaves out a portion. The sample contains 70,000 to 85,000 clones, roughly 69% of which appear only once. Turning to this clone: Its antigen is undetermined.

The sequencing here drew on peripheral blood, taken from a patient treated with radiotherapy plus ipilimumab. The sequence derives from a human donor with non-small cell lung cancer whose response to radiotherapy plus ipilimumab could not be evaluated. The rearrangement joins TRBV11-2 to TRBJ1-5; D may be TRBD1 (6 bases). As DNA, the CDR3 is TGTGCCAGCAGCTTAGTCACAGGGAACAGCAATCAGCCCCAGCATTTT. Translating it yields CASSLVTGNSNQPQHF.